Following are 24 T cell receptor beta chains from one sample sequenced in a study of tumor T cells in aggressive B-cell lymphoma. Profiling relied on immunoSEQ multiplex PCR, and the TCRdb table lists in-frame clones only, not all of them. The sample records about 6,000 clones, about 73% being singletons. The sequenced sample was tumor tissue. Source of these receptors: an adult with diffuse large B cell lymphoma.

This chain joins TRBV27 and TRBJ1-3; 8 nucleotides agree with TRBD1. V shed 0 bases and J 3 bases; nucleotides not matched to a gene: 4. Germline CDR1 reads MNHEY; CDR2 reads SMNVEV (reference sequence). This CDR3 has 16 amino acids. CDR3 sequence: CASSLSGQGYGNTIYF. CDR3 DNA: TGTGCCAGCAGTTTATCAGGACAGGGTTATGGAAACACCATATATTTT.

This chain uses TRBV6-1 with TRBJ1-1, with a weak D call TRBD1 (6 bases). Deletions cut 2 bases from V and 0 bases from J, with 13 bases between. Germline V lookup: CDR1 MNHNS, CDR2 SASEGT. This CDR3 has 16 residues. CDR3 amino acids: CASSETLGGLNTEAFF. The CDR3, as DNA: TGTGCCAGCAGTGAAACCTTGGGGGGGCTGAACACTGAAGCTTTCTTT.

In its sample, this clone was seen a few times. Here the CDR3 reads CASSSRIGLADTQYF. The CDR3 DNA reads TGTGCCAGCAGCTCCAGGATAGGCCTGGCAGATACGCAGTATTTT. The V gene is TRBV5-6, the J gene TRBJ2-3; the D is unclear. The CDR3 is 15 residues long. Germline CDR1 reads SGHDT; CDR2 reads YYEEEE. Deletions cut 3 bases from V and 4 bases from J, with 15 bases between.

The genes are TRBV18 and TRBJ2-5; tentatively, D is TRBD2 (6 bases). The J call may not be correct, given that the DNA end is closer to TRBJ2-7. Germline lookup yields CDR1 KGHSH and CDR2 LQKENI. The CDR3 totals 14 residues. The CDR3 region has the DNA TGTGCCAGCTCACGGCGGGAAAGTAACTACGAGCAGTACTTC. It translates to CASSRRESNYEQYF.

This clone was seen a handful of times. The rearrangement joins TRBV7-9 to TRBJ1-1, with 7 nucleotides matching TRBD1. With V trimmed by 5 bases and J by 1 base, 7 bases remained unmatched. The CDR3 has 15 residues. CDR1 SEHNR and CDR2 FQNEAQ come from the germline V gene (reference sequence). Here the CDR3 reads CASSGTGQQNTEAFF. The CDR3 DNA reads TGTGCCAGCAGCGGAACGGGACAGCAGAACACTGAAGCTTTCTTT.

Within the sample, this clone is large. An end of the junction differs from the germline gene, which may be a read error. The same CDR3 arises from other DNA sequences in this sample as well. V is TRBV6-5 and J is TRBJ1-2; D ambiguous. The CDR3 consists of 13 residues. Germline lookup yields CDR1 MNHEY and CDR2 SVGAGI. The CDR3 bases are TGTGCCACCAGTACGGGTTCTTTCTATGGCTACACCTTC. Translating gives CATSTGSFYGYTF.

The CDR3: CASRKVQGDTEAFF. The CDR3, as DNA: TGTGCCAGCAGAAAAGTCCAGGGCGACACTGAAGCTTTCTTT. The gene calls are TRBV28 and TRBJ1-1; perhaps TRBD1 as D (5 bases). The CDR3 totals 14 residues. The V and J ends lost 6 bases and 3 bases respectively, with 14 bases between them. From germline, CDR1 is MDHEN and CDR2 SYDVKM.

This sequence joins TRBV23-1 and TRBJ2-2; D perhaps matches TRBD2 (5 bases). TRBV23-1 is an ORF, and what it does is uncertain. This CDR3 spans 15 amino acids. The V and J ends lost 2 bases and 2 bases respectively, with 9 bases between them. CDR3 sequence reads: CASSQIRGNTGELFF. The CDR3 DNA reads TGCGCCAGCAGTCAAATCCGGGGAAACACCGGGGAGCTGTTTTTT.

This chain uses TRBV5-6 with TRBJ2-5; D is unresolved. TRBJ2-7 matches the DNA end more closely, so the J call is doubtful. CDR1 is SGHDT, CDR2 YYEEEE, per germline. The CDR3 covers 15 residues. The CDR3 sequence: CASSLTPGRSYEQYF. Here the CDR3 DNA reads TGTGCCAGCAGCTTGACCCCGGGTCGATCCTACGAGCAGTACTTC.

The genes are TRBV6-1 and TRBJ2-7; TRBD2 might be the D (5 bases). CDR1 and CDR2 (germline): MNHNS, SASEGT. The germline V and J ends were trimmed by 1 base and 7 bases, with 11 bases remaining between them. The CDR3 contains 13 residues. This CDR3 is CASSEVRVYEQYF. Here the CDR3 DNA reads TGTGCCAGCAGTGAAGTGAGGGTGTATGAGCAGTACTTC.

This clone was observed a few times. V and J are TRBV9 and TRBJ2-7, with 8 bases identical to TRBD1. The V and J ends lost 2 bases and 2 bases, in that order; junction bases with no gene match: 6. The CDR3 covers 15 residues. CDR1 and CDR2 from the germline V gene are SGDLS and YYNGEE. The CDR3 spells CASSVYRDRPYEQYF. CDR3 nucleotide sequence: TGTGCCAGCAGCGTGTACCGGGACAGGCCCTACGAGCAGTACTTC. Based on the CDR3 plus reference TRBV9 and TRBJ2-7, the full variable domain is DSGVTQTPKHLITATGQRVTLRCSPRSGDLSVYWYQQSLDQGLQFLIQYYNGEERAKGNILERFSAQQFPDLHSELNLSSLELGDSALYFCASSVYRDRPYEQYFGPGTRLTVT.

CDR3 in DNA: TGTGCCAGCAGTTCCGGGACAGGGGTCTACGAGCAGTACTTC. Encoded protein: CASSSGTGVYEQYF. This chain links TRBV28 with TRBJ2-7, with 10 bases matching TRBD1. CDR3 size: 14 residues. In germline, CDR1 is MDHEN, CDR2 SYDVKM. V shed 4 bases and J 3 bases; nucleotides not matched to a gene: 3. Full variable domain (remainder filled in from reference TRBV28 and TRBJ2-7): DVKVTQSSRYLVKRTGEKVFLECVQDMDHENMFWYRQDPGLGLRLIYFSYDVKMKEKGDIPEGYSVSREKKERFSLILESASTNQTSMYLCASSSGTGVYEQYFGPGTRLTVT.

The V gene is TRBV5-1, the J gene TRBJ2-1; 8 positions match TRBD2. The ends lost 1 base at V and 1 base at J; junction bases unmatched: 10. The CDR3 spans 18 residues. The germline V gene encodes CDR1 SGHRS and CDR2 YFSETQ. The chain's CDR3 is CASSLFAGGPSSYNEQFF. In DNA form, the CDR3 reads TGCGCCAGCAGCTTGTTTGCGGGAGGACCCTCTTCCTACAATGAGCAGTTCTTC.

There are a few counts of this clone. V is TRBV9 and J is TRBJ1-1, with 7 nucleotides matching TRBD1. V was pared by 0 bases and J by 2 bases, with 7 bases of the junction left unmatched. The length of the CDR3 is 16 residues. Germline V gene data show CDR1 as SGDLS and CDR2 as YYNGEE. DNA of the CDR3: TGTGCCAGCAGCGTAGGGCGACAGGGCCGTAACACTGAAGCTTTCTTT. Amino acids: CASSVGRQGRNTEAFF. The variable domain in full, with the rest retrieved from reference TRBV9 and TRBJ1-1, is DSGVTQTPKHLITATGQRVTLRCSPRSGDLSVYWYQQSLDQGLQFLIQYYNGEERAKGNILERFSAQQFPDLHSELNLSSLELGDSALYFCASSVGRQGRNTEAFFGQGTRLTVV.

The CDR3 DNA reads TGTGCCAGCACTGGCGGATACGAGCAGTACTTC. It encodes CASTGGYEQYF. The chain has TRBV2 and TRBJ2-7; D uncertain. The germline V gene has CDR1 SNHLY and CDR2 FYNNEI. This CDR3 region has 11 residues. Trimming removed 7 bases from V and 4 bases from J, with 8 bases in between.

The rearrangement links TRBV6-6 to TRBJ1-5; weak D call: TRBD1 (6 bases). The germline V gene encodes CDR1 MNHNY and CDR2 SVGAGI (reference sequence). Deletions cut 0 bases from V and 3 bases from J, with 9 bases between. CDR3 length: 15 amino acids. This chain's CDR3 is CASSYSGTSNQPQHF. CDR3 DNA: TGTGCCAGCAGTTACTCCGGGACATCCAATCAGCCCCAGCATTTT.

The CDR3 is CASSLAGDYEQYF. Written as DNA, the CDR3 is TGTGCCAGCAGTTTAGCGGGGGACTACGAGCAGTACTTC. The genes are TRBV27 and TRBJ2-7; 7 nucleotides line up with TRBD2. Germline V gives CDR1 MNHEY, CDR2 SMNVEV (reference sequence). The CDR3 sequence is 13 residues long. The V gene end was trimmed by 2 bases and the J gene end by 3 bases; junction bases not matched to a gene: 1.

This chain links TRBV6-1 with TRBJ1-1, with D maybe TRBD1 (5 bases). V was clipped by 4 bases and J by 10 bases, with 19 bases between them. The CDR3 loop spans 14 amino acids. From germline, CDR1 is MNHNS and CDR2 SASEGT. The CDR3 here is CASSGRGLLRAAFF. DNA of the CDR3: TGTGCCAGCAGTGGAAGGGGACTCCTTAGGGCAGCTTTCTTT.

This clone was detected once. The gene calls are TRBV29-1 and TRBJ2-1; 8 nucleotides align to TRBD2. Germline assignment: CDR1 SQVTM and CDR2 ANQGSEA. V lost 2 bases and J lost 1; bases outside the gene matches: 7. CDR3 length: 16 amino acids. CDR3 bases: TGCAGCGTTGAACCCCGGGAGGGCGGGTCCTACAATGAGCAGTTCTTC. Its translation is CSVEPREGGSYNEQFF.

This chain connects TRBV2 to TRBJ2-5; TRBD1 aligns across 9 bases. The length of the CDR3 is 19 residues. V lost 6 bases to trimming and J lost 0 bases; unmatched junction nucleotides: 17. Germline V CDR1 and CDR2: SNHLY, FYNNEI. Here the CDR3 reads CASRYPPGQGGGYQETQYF. The CDR3 nucleotides are TGTGCCAGCAGATATCCACCGGGACAGGGTGGGGGCTACCAAGAGACCCAGTACTTC.

The gene calls are TRBV7-3 and TRBJ2-5; D gene unclear. Germline V CDR1 and CDR2: SGHTA, FQGTGA. V lost 2 bases and J lost 5, with 9 bases in between. CDR3 length equals 13 residues. The CDR3 DNA reads TGTGCCAGCAGCTTAGACTCGGAGGAGACCCAGTACTTC. Translation: CASSLDSEETQYF.

This clone has just a few counts. The chain has TRBV10-3 and TRBJ1-5, with TRBD1 matching 8 bases. Germline V gene sequence: CDR1 ENHRY, CDR2 SYGVKD. The CDR3 totals 16 residues. V shed 4 bases and J 6 bases; nucleotides not matched to a gene: 11. CDR3 sequence reads: CAISGGQAERSQPQHF. The CDR3 region has the DNA TGTGCCATCAGTGGGGGACAGGCCGAAAGGAGTCAGCCCCAGCATTTT.

The gene calls are TRBV18 and TRBJ2-5; D gene ambiguous. This CDR3 has 12 amino acids. The germline V and J ends were trimmed by 2 bases and 4 bases, with 5 bases remaining between them. Germline CDR1 reads KGHSH; CDR2 reads LQKENI. DNA of the CDR3: TGTGCCAGCTCACCAATCGGAGAGACCCAGTACTTC. Encoded protein: CASSPIGETQYF.

V gene TRBV19 combines with J gene TRBJ2-7; TRBD1 agrees at 7 bases. The junction had 5 bases not matched to a gene; V was cut back by 2 bases and J by 1 base. The V gene's germline CDR1 is LNHDA and CDR2 SQIVND (reference sequence). The CDR3 is made up of 15 amino acids. CDR3 DNA sequence: TGTGCCAGTAGTATAACAATGGACAGGTCCTACGAGCAGTACTTC. Its translation: CASSITMDRSYEQYF.